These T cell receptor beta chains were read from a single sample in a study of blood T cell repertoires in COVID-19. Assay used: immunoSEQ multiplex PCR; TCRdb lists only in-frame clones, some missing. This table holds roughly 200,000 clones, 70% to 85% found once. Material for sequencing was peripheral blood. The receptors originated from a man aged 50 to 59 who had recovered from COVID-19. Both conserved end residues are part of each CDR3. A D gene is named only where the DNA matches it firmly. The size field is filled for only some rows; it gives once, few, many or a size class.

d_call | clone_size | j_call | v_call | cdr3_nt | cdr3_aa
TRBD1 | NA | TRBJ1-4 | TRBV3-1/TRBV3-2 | TGTGCCAGCAGCCAAGAAAGAGGATACAGGGGGGGGGAAAAACTGTTTTTT | CASSQERGYRGGEKLFF
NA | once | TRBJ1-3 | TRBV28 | TGTGCCAGCAGTCCTCCTAGTCGACGGGGAAACACCATATATTTT | CASSPPSRRGNTIYF
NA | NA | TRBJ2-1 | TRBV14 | TGTGCCAGCAGCCAAGGCGTTGGGGACTCCCGACAGTTCTTC | CASSQGVGDSRQFF
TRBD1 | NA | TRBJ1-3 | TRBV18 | TGTGCCAGCTCACCCGGGACAGGAGTAGCGTCTGGAAACACCATATATTTT | CASSPGTGVASGNTIYF
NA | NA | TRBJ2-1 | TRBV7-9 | TGTGCCAGCAGCTTCCCTCGCGGAACTAATGAGCAGTTCTTC | CASSFPRGTNEQFF
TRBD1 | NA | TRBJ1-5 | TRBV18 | TGTGCCAGCTCACCGGGACAGCTCAGCAATCAGCCCCAGCATTTT | CASSPGQLSNQPQHF
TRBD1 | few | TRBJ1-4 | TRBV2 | TGTGCCAGCAGTGAGGACAGGGATGGAAAACTGTTTTTT | CASSEDRDGKLFF
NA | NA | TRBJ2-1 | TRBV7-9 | TGTGCCAGCAGCTCCACAACAGGGTCGCAGTTCTTC | CASSSTTGSQFF
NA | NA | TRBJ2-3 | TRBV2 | TGTGCCAGCAGTCTAGGAAGGACAGATACGCAGTATTTT | CASSLGRTDTQYF
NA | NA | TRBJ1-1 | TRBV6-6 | TGTGCCAGCAGTTACTACAGGGTGAGCACTGAAGCTTTCTTT | CASSYYRVSTEAFF
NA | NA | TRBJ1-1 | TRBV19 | TGTGCCACCCTATCCACTGAAGCTTTCTTT | CATLSTEAFF
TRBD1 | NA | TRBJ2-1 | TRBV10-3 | TGTGCCATCAGTGAGTCACCGGGACAGGGTCACAATGAGCAGTTCTTC | CAISESPGQGHNEQFF
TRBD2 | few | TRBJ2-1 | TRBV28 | TGTGCCAGCAGTTTGAATAGCGGGGCCTACAATGAGCAGTTCTTC | CASSLNSGAYNEQFF
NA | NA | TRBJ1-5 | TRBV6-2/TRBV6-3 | TGTGCCAGCAGTTGGAGGGTAGTTCAGCCCCAGCATTTT | CASSWRVVQPQHF
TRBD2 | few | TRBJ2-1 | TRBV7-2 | TGTGCCAGCAGCCATAGATACGGGGGGTCCTACAATGAGCAGTTCTTC | CASSHRYGGSYNEQFF
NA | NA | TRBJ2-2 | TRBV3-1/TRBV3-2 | TGTGCCAGCAGCCAAGCTCTACCACCTATAACCGGGGAGCTGTTTTTT | CASSQALPPITGELFF
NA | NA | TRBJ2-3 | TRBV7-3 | TGTGCCAGCAGCCACGACGAGAGGGAGGCAGATACGCAGTATTTT | CASSHDEREADTQYF
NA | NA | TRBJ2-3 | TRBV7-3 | TGTGCCAGCAGCCCTATTAGCACAGATACGCAGTATTTT | CASSPISTDTQYF
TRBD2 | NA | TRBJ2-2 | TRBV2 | TGTGCCAGCATAAGACGTAGCGGGATTAACACCGGGGAGCTGTTTTTT | CASIRRSGINTGELFF
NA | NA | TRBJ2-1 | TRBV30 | TGTGCCTGGAGTGGGGGGGAACATCTTCGGAATGAGCAGTTCTTC | CAWSGGEHLRNEQFF
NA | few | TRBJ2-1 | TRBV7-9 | TGTGCCAGCAGCTCCGTAGAAAACTACAATGAGCAGTTCTTC | CASSSVENYNEQFF
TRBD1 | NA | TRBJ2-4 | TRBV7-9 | TGTGCCAGCAGCTCTACAGGGGCCATTCAGTACTTC | CASSSTGAIQYF
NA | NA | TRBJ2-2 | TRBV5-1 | TGCGCCAGCAGCTGGACCGGGACTTCGAACACCGGGGAGCTGTTTTTT | CASSWTGTSNTGELFF
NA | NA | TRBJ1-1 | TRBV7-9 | TGTGCCAGCAGCTTACACCTAGGGGAGGGCGAAGCTTTCTTT | CASSLHLGEGEAFF
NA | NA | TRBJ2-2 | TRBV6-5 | TGTGCCAGCAGTTACTCGTATTCCTCCGGGGAGCTGTTTTTT | CASSYSYSSGELFF
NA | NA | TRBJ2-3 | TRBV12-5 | TGTGCTAGTGGTTTGGTACTCGCAGGAGATACGCAGTATTTT | CASGLVLAGDTQYF
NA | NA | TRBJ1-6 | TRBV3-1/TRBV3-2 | TGTGCCAGCAGCCAAGATATATTTGGGACACGGATTCACCTCCACTTT | CASSQDIFGTRIHLHF
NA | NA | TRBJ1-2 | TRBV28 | TGTGCCAGCAGCCTACAGGTCTATGGCTACACCTTC | CASSLQVYGYTF
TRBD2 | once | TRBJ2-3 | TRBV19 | TGTGCCAGTAGGATCAACCGGGACTATCATACGCAGTATTTT | CASRINRDYHTQYF
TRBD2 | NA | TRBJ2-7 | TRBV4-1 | TGCGCCAGCAGAAAGGCGGGACTAGAAGGCTACGAGCAGTACTTC | CASRKAGLEGYEQYF
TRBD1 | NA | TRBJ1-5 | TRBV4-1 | TGCGCCAGCAGCCACTACGACAGGGACCAGGAACCCCAGCATTTT | CASSHYDRDQEPQHF
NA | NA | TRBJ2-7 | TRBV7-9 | TGTGCCAGCAGCTTAGGTAGGCGGGGAAATTCCTACGAGCAGTACTTC | CASSLGRRGNSYEQYF
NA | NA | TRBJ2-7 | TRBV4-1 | TGCGCCAGCAGCCAGTCGGACACCCCTAACCACGAGCAGTACTTC | CASSQSDTPNHEQYF
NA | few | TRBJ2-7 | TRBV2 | TGTGCCAGCCCAAGGGTTGGCAGGGCGGGAGAGCAGTACTTC | CASPRVGRAGEQYF
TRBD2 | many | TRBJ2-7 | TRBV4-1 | TGCGCCAGCAGCCAAGAGGCGGGAGGGTCCTACGAGCAGTACTTC | CASSQEAGGSYEQYF
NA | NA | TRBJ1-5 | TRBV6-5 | TGTGCCAGCAGTCCCCGGGGAGACAATCAGCCCCAGCATTTT | CASSPRGDNQPQHF
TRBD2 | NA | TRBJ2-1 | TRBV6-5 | TGTGCCAGCAGAGGACTAGCGGCCTACAATGAGCAGTTCTTC | CASRGLAAYNEQFF
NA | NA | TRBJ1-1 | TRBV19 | TGTGCCAGTAGTCCAATAGGAGTCGACACTGAAGCTTTCTTT | CASSPIGVDTEAFF
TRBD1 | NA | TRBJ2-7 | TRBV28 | TGTGCCAGCAGTCGACTCCGGGACAGGGTCCACGAGCAGTACTTC | CASSRLRDRVHEQYF